Listed below are T cell receptor beta chains from one sample, sequenced in a study of CD8 T cells in ankylosing spondylitis. TCRdb re-called the 5' RACE reads with MiXCR, one entry per CDR3 protein. The data contain 150,000 or so distinct CDR3 sequences, around a third of them seen just once; the ten biggest clones take up 6%. Sequencing was carried out using synovial fluid, either unsorted or a sorted T cell fraction (not recorded which). The receptors originated from a male donor with ankylosing spondylitis. Each CDR3 is given with its conserved first and last residue. The D gene is left open where the match is weak. Rows give clone size only sometimes, using once, few, many, or a class for an expanded clone.

NA,TRBV20-1,TRBJ2-2,few,TGCAGTGCTCTCGGGTACACCGGGGAGCTGTTTTTT,CSALGYTGELFF
TRBD2,TRBV11-1,TRBJ2-2,many,TGTGCCAGCAGCCGTAGCGGGAGACTCGACACCGGGGAGCTGTTTTTT,CASSRSGRLDTGELFF
NA,TRBV7-2,TRBJ1-5,NA,TGTGCCAGCAGCCGGACAGTCGGGCAGCCCCAGCATTTT,CASSRTVGQPQHF
NA,TRBV12-3/TRBV12-4,TRBJ2-7,few,TGTGCCAGCAGTCCGTCTACACCCCGGCCCCGCTCCTACGAGCAGTACTTC,CASSPSTPRPRSYEQYF
NA,TRBV7-3,TRBJ2-3,many,TGTGCCAGCAGCTTCGGTACGGGAGTATCCACAGATACGCAGTATTTT,CASSFGTGVSTDTQYF
NA,TRBV25-1,TRBJ1-6,NA,TGTGCCAGCAGTCGGGGGTGGTCACCCCTCCACTTT,CASSRGWSPLHF
NA,TRBV7-2,TRBJ2-1,NA,TGTGCCAGCAGCCTCGGAGGTGGTGAGCAGTTCTTC,CASSLGGGEQFF
TRBD2,TRBV9,TRBJ2-5,NA,TGTGCCAGCAGCGTAGCGGGAGGGCCTGAGACCCAGTACTTC,CASSVAGGPETQYF
NA,TRBV6-2/TRBV6-3,TRBJ1-6,NA,TGTGCCAGCGGGACTCACAATTCACCCCTCCACTTT,CASGTHNSPLHF
NA,TRBV20-1,TRBJ2-7,NA,TGCAGTGCTAGAGATTTTAGCGCGGGGCTCTACGAGCAGTACTTC,CSARDFSAGLYEQYF
TRBD2,TRBV24-1,TRBJ2-3,many,TGTGCCACCGGGCGGGGGGAGGATACGCAGTATTTT,CATGRGEDTQYF
TRBD2,TRBV10-3,TRBJ2-1,few,TGTGCCATCAAGCCTAGCGGGAGCTCCTACAATGAGCAGTTCTTC,CAIKPSGSSYNEQFF
TRBD1,TRBV11-2,TRBJ1-3,few,TGTGCCAGCAGCTTAGGAGGGACAGAATATTTCTCTGGAAACACCATATATTTT,CASSLGGTEYFSGNTIYF
NA,TRBV20-1,TRBJ2-7,few,TGCAGTGCTAGGAACGACAGACGGAGCTCCTACGAGCAGTACTTC,CSARNDRRSSYEQYF
NA,TRBV6-2/TRBV6-3,TRBJ2-3,NA,TGTGCCAGCAGCCCAGGGCGCAGGGGGGCAGATACGCAGTATTTT,CASSPGRRGADTQYF
TRBD1,TRBV3-1,TRBJ1-1,NA,TGTGCCAGCAGCCAGGGGACAGGGGGTCTGAACACTGAAGCTTTCTTT,CASSQGTGGLNTEAFF
NA,TRBV5-6,TRBJ2-1,NA,TGTGCCAGCAGCCCCAACTTCGACTATCATGAGCAGTTCTTC,CASSPNFDYHEQFF
TRBD2,TRBV12-3/TRBV12-4,TRBJ2-7,many,TGTGCCAGCAGCCCAGATTTTGGACTAGCGGGATCCTACGAGCAGTACTTC,CASSPDFGLAGSYEQYF
TRBD1,TRBV10-3,TRBJ2-2,medium-sized,TGTGCCATCAGTGCTGACAGGGACACCGGGGAGCTGTTTTTT,CAISADRDTGELFF
TRBD2,TRBV20-1,TRBJ2-3,NA,TGCAGTTGGGGGAGGGACCAGGATACGCAGTATTTT,CSWGRDQDTQYF
NA,TRBV11-2,TRBJ2-5,NA,TGTGCCAGCAGCTTAGATGGGATGGGGAGGGAGACCCAGTACTTC,CASSLDGMGRETQYF
NA,TRBV27,TRBJ1-1,NA,TGTGCCAGCAGTCGTCGACAGATGAACACTGAAGCTTTCTTT,CASSRRQMNTEAFF
NA,TRBV5-1,TRBJ1-1,NA,TGCGCCAGCAGCTTGACGGGGGGTCGAACTGAAGCTTTCTTT,CASSLTGGRTEAFF
NA,TRBV12-3/TRBV12-4,TRBJ1-1,NA,TGTGCCAGCAGTTTGGACGGAAGGAATGAAGCTTTCTTT,CASSLDGRNEAFF
TRBD1,TRBV20-1,TRBJ1-6,few,TGCAGTGCTAGATTCGGGACAGGGAGGGGATCACCCCTCCACTTT,CSARFGTGRGSPLHF
NA,TRBV5-1,TRBJ2-4,NA,TGCGCCAGCAGCTTGGAGGGCAGGGATGGCAAAAACATTCAGTACTTC,CASSLEGRDGKNIQYF
TRBD2,TRBV12-3/TRBV12-4,TRBJ2-1,few,TGTGCCAGCAGTCCCCCGGGACTAGCCCTACGCTCCTACAATGAGCAGTTCTTC,CASSPPGLALRSYNEQFF
NA,TRBV7-3,TRBJ2-3,once,TGTGCCAGCAGCAGGGTAGTAGGGGTGGATACGCAGTATTTT,CASSRVVGVDTQYF
TRBD2,TRBV12-5,TRBJ2-1,many,TGTGCTAGTGGTTTAGCGGGGGGCAGAAATGAGCAGTTCTTC,CASGLAGGRNEQFF
NA,TRBV5-1,TRBJ2-2,NA,TGCGCCAGCAGCTTGGGACTACGCGCGAACACCGGGGAGCTGTTTTTT,CASSLGLRANTGELFF
NA,TRBV7-2,TRBJ1-2,NA,TGTGCCAGCAGCTTAGCGAGAACAGGGCTCTATGGCTACACCTTC,CASSLARTGLYGYTF
NA,TRBV28,TRBJ2-5,NA,TGTGCCAGCAGGCCCGGGGGCGTGAGGGAGACCCAGTACTTC,CASRPGGVRETQYF
TRBD2,TRBV20-1,TRBJ2-1,NA,TGCAGTGCTGCGTCACTAGCGGGAGAAGAGCAGTTCTTC,CSAASLAGEEQFF
NA,TRBV11-2,TRBJ2-4,few,TGTGCCAGCAGCTTAGGGTTGATGGACATTCAGTACTTC,CASSLGLMDIQYF
TRBD2,TRBV2,TRBJ2-2,NA,TGTGCCAGCAGGGGCACTAGCGGAGCCCACGGGGAGCTGTTTTTT,CASRGTSGAHGELFF
TRBD1,TRBV20-1,TRBJ2-1,once,TGCAGTGCTAGAGAACAGGGGGGACCCTCTTTATACAATGAGCAGTTCTTC,CSAREQGGPSLYNEQFF
NA,TRBV4-2,TRBJ1-1,few,TGTGCCAGCAGCCAAGATCGGTCAGGGCAGAACACTGAAGCTTTCTTT,CASSQDRSGQNTEAFF
TRBD1,TRBV6-5,TRBJ1-6,NA,TGTGCCAGCAGTTACTCAACAGGGGATAATTCACCCCTCCACTTT,CASSYSTGDNSPLHF
NA,TRBV29-1,TRBJ1-2,few,TGCAGCGCCAGGCTTCTAAGGGTAGTCCCTTCCTACACCTTC,CSARLLRVVPSYTF
TRBD2,TRBV7-9,TRBJ2-3,NA,TGTGCCAGCAGCTTCTGGCTAGCGGGCACAGATACGCAGTATTTT,CASSFWLAGTDTQYF
TRBD2,TRBV6-1,TRBJ2-3,NA,TGTGCCAGCGACCCAGCGGGGAGGACATGGACGCAGTATTTT,CASDPAGRTWTQYF
TRBD1,TRBV20-1,TRBJ1-6,few,TGCAGTGCTAGCCTGGGACAGGGTACCTCACCCCTCCACTTT,CSASLGQGTSPLHF
NA,TRBV28,TRBJ2-1,few,TGTGCCAGCAGTCCCCGGGGCAGTTCCGTCTACAATGAGCAGTTCTTC,CASSPRGSSVYNEQFF
NA,TRBV7-2,TRBJ2-1,NA,TGTGCCAGCAGCTTAGGAGGGGGTCCCAATGAGCAGTTCTTC,CASSLGGGPNEQFF
NA,TRBV5-4,TRBJ1-1,few,TGTGCCAGCAGCGGAGTCGATGACACTGAAGCTTTCTTT,CASSGVDDTEAFF
NA,TRBV11-1,TRBJ1-5,NA,TGTGCCAGCAGCTTAACTCCTGGACAGTATAGCAATCAGCCCCAGCATTTT,CASSLTPGQYSNQPQHF
TRBD1,TRBV20-1,TRBJ2-2,few,TGCAGTGCTAGGCCAGGGGGACAGGGAATCACCGGGGAGCTGTTTTTT,CSARPGGQGITGELFF
TRBD2,TRBV5-1,TRBJ2-7,few,TGCGCCAGCAGCCAAAGCGGGAGGTCGGAGGAGCAGTACTTC,CASSQSGRSEEQYF
NA,TRBV7-2,TRBJ2-5,once,TGTGCCAGCAGCTTAGTAGGACTAGGGGGGGAGACCCAGTACTTC,CASSLVGLGGETQYF
NA,TRBV20-1,TRBJ2-1,NA,TGCAGATGTAGTTCCGTGGATGAGCAGTTCTTC,CRCSSVDEQFF
TRBD2,TRBV9,TRBJ2-1,many,TGTGCCAGCAGCGTAGCTACACAAGCGGGAGGCCCCCAGTTCTTC,CASSVATQAGGPQFF
NA,TRBV29-1,TRBJ1-3,NA,TGCAGCGTTGAAGATCCTGGTGCGCGAAACACCATATATTTT,CSVEDPGARNTIYF
TRBD2,TRBV10-3,TRBJ2-1,many,TGTGCCATCAGTGGGATCAGCGGGAGGGCTGGCAATGAGCAGTTCTTC,CAISGISGRAGNEQFF
TRBD2,TRBV12-3/TRBV12-4,TRBJ2-1,many,TGTGCCAGCAGTCCTAGCGGGGGGGAGTACAATGAGCAGTTCTTC,CASSPSGGEYNEQFF
TRBD2,TRBV2,TRBJ2-3,NA,TGTGCCAGCCTAGCGGAGACCACAGATACGCAGTATTTT,CASLAETTDTQYF
TRBD1,TRBV28,TRBJ1-1,NA,TGTGCCAACAGTTTTTCCGGGACAGGAGGAACTGAAGCTTTCTTT,CANSFSGTGGTEAFF
TRBD2,TRBV3-1,TRBJ2-1,NA,TGTGCCAGCAGCCAAGCAGGACTAGCGGGACTGAGCTCCTACAATGAGCAGTTCTTC,CASSQAGLAGLSSYNEQFF
NA,TRBV12-3/TRBV12-4,TRBJ2-4,NA,TGTGCCAGCAGTCCAGGGCGATCCAAAAACATTCAGTACTTC,CASSPGRSKNIQYF
TRBD1,TRBV2,TRBJ1-5,NA,TGTGCCAGCAGTGTCGGGACAGGCGGTCAGCCCCAGCATTTT,CASSVGTGGQPQHF